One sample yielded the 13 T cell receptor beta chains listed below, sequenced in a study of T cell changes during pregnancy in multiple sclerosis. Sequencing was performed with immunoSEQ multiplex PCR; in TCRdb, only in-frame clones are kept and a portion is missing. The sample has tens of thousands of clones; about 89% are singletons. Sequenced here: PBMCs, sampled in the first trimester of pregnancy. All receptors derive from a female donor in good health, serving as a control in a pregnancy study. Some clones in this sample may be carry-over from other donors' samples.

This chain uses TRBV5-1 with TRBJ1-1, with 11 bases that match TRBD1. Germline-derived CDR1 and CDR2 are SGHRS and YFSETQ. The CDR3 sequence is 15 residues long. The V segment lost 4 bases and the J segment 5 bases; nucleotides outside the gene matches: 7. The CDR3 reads CASSPRTGGETEAFF. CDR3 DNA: TGCGCCAGCAGCCCCAGGACAGGGGGCGAAACTGAAGCTTTCTTT.

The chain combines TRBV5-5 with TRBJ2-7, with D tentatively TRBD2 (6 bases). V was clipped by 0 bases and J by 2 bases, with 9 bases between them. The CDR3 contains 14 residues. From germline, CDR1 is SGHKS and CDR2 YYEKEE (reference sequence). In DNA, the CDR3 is TGTGCCAGCAGCTTGGTTAGGGAGGCCTACGAGCAGTACTTC. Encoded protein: CASSLVREAYEQYF.

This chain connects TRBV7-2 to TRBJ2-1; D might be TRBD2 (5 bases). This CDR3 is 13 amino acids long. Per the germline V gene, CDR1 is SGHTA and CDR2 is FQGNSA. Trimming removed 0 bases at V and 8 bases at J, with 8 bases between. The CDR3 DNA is TGTGCCAGCAGCTTAGCGGAGGTCGATGAGCAGTTCTTC. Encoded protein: CASSLAEVDEQFF.

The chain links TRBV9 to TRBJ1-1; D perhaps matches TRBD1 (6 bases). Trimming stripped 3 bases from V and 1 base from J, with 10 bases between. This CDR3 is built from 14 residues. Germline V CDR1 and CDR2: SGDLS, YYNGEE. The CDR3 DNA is TGTGCCAGCAGCGGCCCGGGACAGAACACTGAAGCTTTCTTT. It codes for CASSGPGQNTEAFF. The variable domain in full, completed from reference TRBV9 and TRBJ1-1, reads DSGVTQTPKHLITATGQRVTLRCSPRSGDLSVYWYQQSLDQGLQFLIQYYNGEERAKGNILERFSAQQFPDLHSELNLSSLELGDSALYFCASSGPGQNTEAFFGQGTRLTVV.

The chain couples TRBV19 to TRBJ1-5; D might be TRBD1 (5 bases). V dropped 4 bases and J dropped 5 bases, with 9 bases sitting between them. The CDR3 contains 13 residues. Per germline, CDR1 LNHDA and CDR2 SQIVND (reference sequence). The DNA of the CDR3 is TGTGCCAGTAGTAGGACGGGGGATCAGCCCCAGCATTTT. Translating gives CASSRTGDQPQHF. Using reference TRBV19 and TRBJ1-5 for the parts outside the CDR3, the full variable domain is DGGITQSPKYLFRKEGQNVTLSCEQNLNHDAMYWYRQDPGQGLRLIYYSQIVNDFQKGDIAEGYSVSREKKESFPLTVTSAQKNPTAFYLCASSRTGDQPQHFGDGTRLSIL.

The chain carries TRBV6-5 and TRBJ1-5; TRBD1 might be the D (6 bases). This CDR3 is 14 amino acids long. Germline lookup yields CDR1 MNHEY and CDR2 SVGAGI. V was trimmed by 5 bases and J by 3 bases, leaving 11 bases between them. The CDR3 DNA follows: TGTGCCAGCAGTGACAGGAGATCCAATCAGCCCCAGCATTTT. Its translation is CASSDRRSNQPQHF.

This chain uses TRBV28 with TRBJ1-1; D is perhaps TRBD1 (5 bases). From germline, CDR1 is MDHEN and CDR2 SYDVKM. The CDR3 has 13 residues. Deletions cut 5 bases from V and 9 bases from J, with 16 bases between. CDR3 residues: CASSRDSGGQAFF. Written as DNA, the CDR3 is TGTGCCAGCAGTCGGGACTCCGGAGGGCAAGCTTTCTTT.

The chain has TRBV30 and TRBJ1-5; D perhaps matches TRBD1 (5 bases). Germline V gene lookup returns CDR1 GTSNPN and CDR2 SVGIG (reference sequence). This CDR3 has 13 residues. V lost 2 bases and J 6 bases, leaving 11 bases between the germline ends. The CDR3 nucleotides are TGTGCCTGGAGTTTAGGGGTATCTCAGCCCCAGCATTTT. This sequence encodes CAWSLGVSQPQHF.

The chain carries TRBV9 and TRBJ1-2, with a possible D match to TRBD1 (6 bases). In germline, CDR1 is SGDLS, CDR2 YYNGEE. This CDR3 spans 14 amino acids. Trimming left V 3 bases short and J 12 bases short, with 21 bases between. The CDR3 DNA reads TGTGCCAGCAGCGGCCGCTACGGACAGCCGGCCAACACCTTC. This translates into CASSGRYGQPANTF.

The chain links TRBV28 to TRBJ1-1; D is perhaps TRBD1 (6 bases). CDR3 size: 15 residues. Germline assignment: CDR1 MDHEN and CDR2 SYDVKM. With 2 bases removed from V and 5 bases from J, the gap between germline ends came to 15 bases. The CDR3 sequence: CASSLMGAGRTEAFF. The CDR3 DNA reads TGTGCCAGCAGTTTAATGGGGGCCGGTCGGACTGAAGCTTTCTTT.

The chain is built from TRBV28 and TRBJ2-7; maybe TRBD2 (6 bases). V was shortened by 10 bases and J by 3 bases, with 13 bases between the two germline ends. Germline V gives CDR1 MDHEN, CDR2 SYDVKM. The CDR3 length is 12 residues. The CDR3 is CATSGVIYEQYF. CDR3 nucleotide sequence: TGTGCCACCTCGGGAGTCATCTACGAGCAGTACTTC.

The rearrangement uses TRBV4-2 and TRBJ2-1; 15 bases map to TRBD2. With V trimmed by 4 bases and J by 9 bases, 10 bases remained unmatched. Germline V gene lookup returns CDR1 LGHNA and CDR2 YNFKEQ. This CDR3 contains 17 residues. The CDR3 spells CASSRPGLAGGQGEQFF. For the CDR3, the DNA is TGTGCCAGCAGCCGACCGGGACTAGCGGGAGGCCAGGGTGAGCAGTTCTTC.

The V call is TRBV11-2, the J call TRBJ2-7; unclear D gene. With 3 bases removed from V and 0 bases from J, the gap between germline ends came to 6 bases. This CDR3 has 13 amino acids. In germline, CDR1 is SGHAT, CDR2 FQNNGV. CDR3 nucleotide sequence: TGTGCCAGCAGCTTGCGTCGCTCCTACGAGCAGTACTTC. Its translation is CASSLRRSYEQYF.